This is a list of T cell receptor beta chains from one sample in a study of radiation and T cells in renal cell carcinoma. TCRdb's table, derived via immunoSEQ multiplex PCR, lists solely in-frame clones and lacks some. The table has roughly 120,000 clones, around 84% seen once. The sample consisted of blood, taken from a patient whose treatment included radiotherapy and nephrectomy. These receptor sequences come from an older woman with renal cell carcinoma. The CDR3 runs from the conserved cysteine through the conserved F or W. The D gene is left open where the match is weak. Clone size is shown for a subset of rows, as once, few, many or a class of expanded clone.

>TRBV2|TRBJ2-7|.|.
CASSGQGYSYEQYF
TGTGCCAGCAGTGGTCAGGGGTACTCCTACGAGCAGTACTTC
>TRBV28|TRBJ2-7|.|TRBD2
CASHGTSGRGSYEQYF
TGTGCCAGCCATGGGACTAGCGGGAGGGGGTCCTACGAGCAGTACTTC
>TRBV6-5|TRBJ2-6|.|.
CASSYSSRSGANVLTF
TGTGCCAGCAGTTACTCGTCAAGGTCTGGGGCCAACGTCCTGACTTTC
>TRBV5-1|TRBJ2-7|.|TRBD1
CASSSRQGAYEQYF
TGCGCCAGCAGCTCGAGACAGGGGGCGTACGAGCAGTACTTC
>TRBV19|TRBJ2-7|.|.
CASSIRWGSYEQYF
TGTGCCAGTAGTATACGTTGGGGTTCCTACGAGCAGTACTTC
>TRBV9|TRBJ2-2|.|TRBD2
CASSIRTSGGQSNTGELFF
TGTGCCAGCAGCATCCGGACTAGCGGGGGGCAATCGAACACCGGGGAGCTGTTTTTT
>TRBV5-1|TRBJ1-2|.|.
CASSPQGINYGYTF
TGCGCCAGCAGCCCCCAGGGCATTAACTATGGCTACACCTTC
>TRBV7-9|TRBJ1-1|few|.
CASSEMNTEAFF
TGTGCCAGCAGCGAGATGAACACTGAAGCTTTCTTT
>TRBV7-3|TRBJ2-6|.|.
CASSSPSGGRDFPRSGANVLTF
TGTGCCAGCAGCTCCCCATCCGGGGGCCGCGACTTCCCCCGCTCTGGGGCCAACGTCCTGACTTTC
>TRBV23-1|TRBJ2-7|.|.
CASSQSPVRVYEQYF
TGCGCCAGCAGTCAATCGCCGGTCAGGGTGTACGAGCAGTACTTC
>TRBV18|TRBJ2-1|.|TRBD2
CASSALSGVPYNEQFF
TGTGCCAGCTCAGCACTGAGCGGGGTACCCTACAATGAGCAGTTCTTC
>TRBV4-2|TRBJ1-1|.|.
CASSQDVDNTEAFF
TGTGCCAGCAGCCAAGACGTGGACAACACTGAAGCTTTCTTT
>TRBV19|TRBJ1-5|few|.
CASSIDSRRGNQPQHF
TGTGCCAGTAGTATAGATTCCCGCAGGGGCAATCAGCCCCAGCATTTT
>TRBV2|TRBJ1-1|.|TRBD1
CASREGQGAVRAFF
TGTGCCAGCAGAGAAGGACAGGGGGCGGTCCGGGCTTTCTTT
>TRBV9|TRBJ2-6|.|TRBD2
CASSAYGGGGSGANVLTF
TGTGCCAGCAGCGCCTACGGCGGGGGAGGCTCTGGGGCCAACGTCCTGACTTTC
>TRBV19|TRBJ1-3|.|.
CASNRVHSGNTIYF
TGTGCCAGTAACAGGGTTCACTCTGGAAACACCATATATTTT
>TRBV7-9|TRBJ2-3|.|.
CASSLAAVRATDTQYF
TGTGCCAGCAGCTTAGCGGCAGTTAGAGCCACAGATACGCAGTATTTT
>TRBV7-3|TRBJ2-5|.|TRBD1
CASSLSGTAETQYF
TGTGCCAGCAGCTTATCGGGGACAGCAGAGACCCAGTACTTC
>TRBV19|TRBJ1-5|.|TRBD1
CASSPRRDRGNQPQHF
TGTGCCAGTAGTCCGAGGCGGGACAGGGGCAATCAGCCCCAGCATTTT
>TRBV11-2|TRBJ1-1|few|.
CASSLFVNTEAFF
TGTGCCAGCAGCTTGTTTGTGAACACTGAAGCTTTCTTT
>TRBV6-1|TRBJ1-1|.|.
CASSEGWTMNTEAFF
TGTGCCAGCAGTGAAGGCTGGACAATGAACACTGAAGCTTTCTTT
>TRBV21-1|TRBJ2-1|.|.
CASRSRGSPSYNEQFF
TGTGCCAGCCGCTCCCGCGGGAGTCCCTCCTACAATGAGCAGTTCTTC
>TRBV5-1|TRBJ1-6|.|.
CASSLAGGGNSPLHF
TGCGCCAGCAGCTTGGCCGGGGGAGGTAATTCACCCCTCCACTTT
>TRBV9|TRBJ2-4|.|.
CASSSDGLAKNIQYF
TGTGCCAGCAGCTCGGACGGTTTAGCCAAAAACATTCAGTACTTC
>TRBV7-9|TRBJ1-3|.|.
CASSLRTGPSGNTIYF
TGTGCCAGCAGCTTGAGAACAGGCCCCTCTGGAAACACCATATATTTT
>TRBV5-1|TRBJ1-2|.|.
CASSPLGAHEGYTF
TGCGCCAGCAGCCCCCTCGGGGCCCACGAGGGCTACACCTTC
>TRBV27|TRBJ2-7|.|TRBD1
CASSSRTGNYEQYF
TGTGCCAGCAGTTCGCGGACAGGGAATTACGAGCAGTACTTC
>TRBV6-1|TRBJ2-1|.|TRBD2
CASSATGTRYNEQFF
TGTGCCAGCAGTGCGACCGGGACTAGGTACAATGAGCAGTTCTTC
>TRBV7-9|TRBJ1-3|.|.
CASSLDGAGTGNTIYF
TGTGCCAGCAGCTTAGATGGGGCCGGTACTGGAAACACCATATATTTT
>TRBV19|TRBJ1-2|.|TRBD1
CASSRDNRGGYGYTF
TGTGCCAGTAGTAGAGATAACAGGGGAGGCTATGGCTACACCTTC
>TRBV7-2|TRBJ2-3|.|TRBD1
CASSPQTGEGTDTQYF
TGTGCCAGCAGCCCTCAGACAGGGGAAGGAACAGATACGCAGTATTTT
>TRBV6-4|TRBJ2-2|.|.
CASSVDRNTGELFF
TGTGCCAGCAGTGTAGACAGGAACACCGGGGAGCTGTTTTTT
>TRBV13|TRBJ1-2|.|TRBD1
CASSPQGARGYGYTF
TGTGCCAGCAGCCCTCAGGGGGCGCGAGGCTATGGCTACACCTTC
>TRBV5-5|TRBJ1-1|.|TRBD1
CASSLQGAQTEAFF
TGTGCCAGCAGCTTGCAGGGGGCTCAGACTGAAGCTTTCTTT
>TRBV9|TRBJ2-3|.|.
CASSVAGISTDTQYF
TGTGCCAGCAGCGTAGCTGGGATCAGCACAGATACGCAGTATTTT
>TRBV28|TRBJ2-1|.|TRBD1
CASSFGGQGNNNEQFF
TGTGCCAGCAGTTTCGGAGGACAGGGAAACAACAATGAGCAGTTCTTC
>TRBV7-9|TRBJ1-2|.|.
CASSQPSQGTYGYTF
TGTGCCAGCAGCCAGCCATCTCAGGGAACTTATGGCTACACCTTC
>TRBV29-1|TRBJ1-2|.|.
CSVDRGANYGYTF
TGCAGCGTTGATCGGGGGGCTAACTATGGCTACACCTTC
>TRBV27|TRBJ2-7|.|.
CASSLSKERHEQYF
TGTGCCAGCAGTTTATCTAAGGAAAGACACGAGCAGTACTTC
>TRBV7-9|TRBJ2-3|once|.
CASSSRGGGAGRITDTQYF
TGTGCCAGCAGCTCCCGAGGTGGGGGAGCGGGCCGGATAACAGATACGCAGTATTTT
>TRBV5-4|TRBJ2-2|.|TRBD1
CASSFKQGATGELFF
TGTGCCAGCAGCTTTAAACAGGGGGCGACCGGGGAGCTGTTTTTT
>TRBV9|TRBJ2-7|.|.
CASSVSGTSSYEQYF
TGTGCCAGCAGCGTATCCGGGACATCATCCTACGAGCAGTACTTC
>TRBV7-9|TRBJ1-2|many|.
CASSGGSTPSIYGYTF
TGTGCCAGCAGCGGGGGGTCAACCCCCTCTATCTATGGCTACACCTTC
>TRBV7-2|TRBJ2-5|.|.
CASSLRGLGQETQYF
TGTGCCAGCAGCCTAAGGGGACTGGGTCAAGAGACCCAGTACTTC
>TRBV27|TRBJ1-2|once|TRBD1
CASSSAQGQAHYGYTF
TGTGCCAGCAGTTCTGCCCAGGGACAGGCACACTATGGCTACACCTTC
>TRBV6-1|TRBJ2-3|.|.
CASSAPWGSDTQYF
TGTGCCAGCAGTGCCCCATGGGGGTCAGATACGCAGTATTTT
>TRBV29-1|TRBJ2-7|.|.
CSVAPAGFFGEQYF
TGCAGCGTGGCCCCGGCAGGGTTTTTTGGGGAGCAGTACTTC
>TRBV2|TRBJ1-1|.|.
CASRKGYTEAFF
TGTGCCAGCCGAAAGGGGTATACTGAAGCTTTCTTT